This T cell receptor (beta chain) appears in the sequencing data of a study of shared clonotypes between healthy human individuals. The CDR3 loop spans 14 amino acids. Germline CDR1 is SGHRS and CDR2 is YFSETQ. V shed 6 bases, J shed 5 bases, and the junction held 4 bases outside the gene matches. Study-level findings and limits: Memory subsets generally showed smaller estimated richness than naive subsets did. Generation of non-shared clonotypes was less probable than generation of clonotypes shared by all four donors. Naive CD4 clonotypes overlapped across a handful of donors at about 5.2%.

As handled by the study authors: Quality scores were absent from the junction-only immunoSEQ sequences, so filtering differed. The assay was immunoSEQ multiplex PCR, and TCRdb's table has in-frame clones only and misses some. V and J calls and clone size are those listed in that table; D and trimming were worked out from the DNA. The table includes around 2.5 million clones, more than 85% detected once. Of note for this clone: The antigen is not known.

The source is a man aged 18 to 35 in good health. Some clones in this sample may be carry-over from other donors' samples. Specimen: naive CD4+ T cells from PBMCs. Subset: CD45RA+ positively selected. The chain has TRBV5-1 and TRBJ2-1, with 11 bases lining up with TRBD2. The CDR3 is CASTGLAVNNEQFF. The CDR3 DNA sequence: TGCGCCAGCACGGGACTAGCGGTTAACAATGAGCAGTTCTTC.